This T cell receptor (beta chain) was sequenced during a study of response to subunit inactivated influenza vaccine. Trimming took off 7 bases at V and 0 bases at J, with 13 bases between the two ends. The CDR3 has 16 amino acids. Germline V CDR1 and CDR2: MNHEY, SVGEGT. Study-wide points: That few new T cells are recruited by each seasonal influenza vaccination was the authors' suggestion.

A note on this clonotype: Its antigen is unknown.

MiXCR was run by TCRdb on the RT-PCR reads, yielding one entry per CDR3 protein. The data hold 500,000 or so distinct CDR3 sequences, with about 15% observed a single time. The chain is built from TRBV6-2 or TRBV6-3 and TRBJ2-6; no clear D. The source of this sequence is a man between 50 and 70 years old who received an inactivated influenza vaccine. The sequencing here drew on CD4+ T cells sorted from PBMCs, taken less than 30 months after vaccination. Written as DNA, the CDR3 is TGTGCCAGCAATGGCCCTACCCTCTCTGGGGCCAACGTCCTGACTTTC. This encodes CASNGPTLSGANVLTF.